This record concerns one T cell receptor beta chain sequence. Its cognate antigen is unknown. CDR3 size: 13 residues. CDR1 and CDR2 (germline): GTSNPN, SVGIG (reference sequence). Trimming shortened V by 0 bases and J by 8 bases, and 10 bases separated the two germline ends. These data originate in a study of T cell responses to AZD1222 COVID-19 vaccine. Broader study findings: A reported finding is that nearly half of spike-specific TCRs target unmutated variant regions. Repertoires were collected only later (after the peak T cell response had occurred). A rise in Spike-specific TCR breadth and depth followed two AZD1222 doses. White British ancestry dominated among donors, who included more females, and clonal diversity was possibly underestimated.

Repertoires were generated with immunoSEQ multiplex PCR, while TCRdb's copy carries only in-frame clones and drops some. The data show about 140,000 clones, almost 90% seen once. The input for sequencing was peripheral blood, taken on day 0 of AZD1222 vaccination. This chain connects TRBV30 to TRBJ1-4, with TRBD1 as a possible D gene (5 bases). The source is an adult in good health. The CDR3 region has the DNA TGTGCCTGGAGTGTCCAGGGTTGGGAAAAACTGTTTTTT. It codes for CAWSVQGWEKLFF.